These T cell receptor beta chains were read from a single sample in a study of T cell changes during pregnancy in multiple sclerosis. Method: immunoSEQ multiplex PCR; TCRdb's copy keeps in-frame clones and lacks some. The profile shows approximately 40,000 clones, roughly 92% of them singletons. Specimen: peripheral blood. The receptor source for this set is a female donor with multiple sclerosis, enrolled in a pregnancy study. CDR3s include the opening cysteine and the closing phenylalanine or tryptophan. Fields, in order: V gene, D gene, clone size, J gene, CDR3 DNA, CDR3 protein. D genes are given only for firm matches. Clone size is given for some rows only: seen once, a few or many times, or a class if the clone is expanded.

v_call: TRBV27
d_call: TRBD2
clone_size: NA
j_call: TRBJ2-5
cdr3_nt: TGTGCCAGCAGTTCTGGGACTAGCGGGCGGCAGGAGACCCAGTACTTC
cdr3_aa: CASSSGTSGRQETQYF

v_call: TRBV28
d_call: NA
clone_size: once
j_call: TRBJ2-3
cdr3_nt: TGTGCCAGCAGGGGCGCGTGGACAACAGATACGCAGTATTTT
cdr3_aa: CASRGAWTTDTQYF

v_call: TRBV7-2
d_call: NA
clone_size: NA
j_call: TRBJ1-1
cdr3_nt: TGTGCCAGCAGCTTAGAGTATGGGGCTTTCTTT
cdr3_aa: CASSLEYGAFF

v_call: TRBV5-1
d_call: NA
clone_size: NA
j_call: TRBJ2-7
cdr3_nt: TGCGCCAGCAGCGCCAGTTCGGGCCCCTACGAGCAGTACTTC
cdr3_aa: CASSASSGPYEQYF

v_call: TRBV2
d_call: NA
clone_size: NA
j_call: TRBJ2-3
cdr3_nt: TGTGCCAGCAGTGAATTGTATAGCGGCATCACAGATACGCAGTATTTT
cdr3_aa: CASSELYSGITDTQYF

v_call: TRBV28
d_call: NA
clone_size: NA
j_call: TRBJ1-2
cdr3_nt: TGTGCCAGCAGACCCCTCCAGGGAATTCACGGCTACACCTTC
cdr3_aa: CASRPLQGIHGYTF

v_call: TRBV28
d_call: TRBD1
clone_size: NA
j_call: TRBJ1-4
cdr3_nt: TGTGCCGCCCGACAGGGTTCAACTAATGAAAAACTGTTTTTT
cdr3_aa: CAARQGSTNEKLFF

v_call: TRBV14
d_call: NA
clone_size: NA
j_call: TRBJ2-1
cdr3_nt: TGTGCCAGCAGCCAACGTTCATCGTACAATGAGCAGTTCTTC
cdr3_aa: CASSQRSSYNEQFF

v_call: TRBV5-7
d_call: NA
clone_size: NA
j_call: TRBJ2-3
cdr3_nt: TGTGCCAGCAGCTACAGGGGAGGGCGAGATACGCAGTATTTT
cdr3_aa: CASSYRGGRDTQYF

v_call: TRBV5-1
d_call: NA
clone_size: few
j_call: TRBJ2-3
cdr3_nt: TGCGCCAGCAGCTCCAGTAGCGAGACCACAGATACGCAGTATTTT
cdr3_aa: CASSSSSETTDTQYF

v_call: TRBV7-2
d_call: TRBD1
clone_size: NA
j_call: TRBJ1-1
cdr3_nt: TGTGCCAGCAGCTTATGGGGACAGGATAACACTGAAGCTTTCTTT
cdr3_aa: CASSLWGQDNTEAFF

v_call: TRBV7-9
d_call: NA
clone_size: NA
j_call: TRBJ2-7
cdr3_nt: TGTGCCACCTCACCTATATACGAGCAGTACTTC
cdr3_aa: CATSPIYEQYF

v_call: TRBV9
d_call: NA
clone_size: once
j_call: TRBJ1-4
cdr3_nt: TGTGCCAGCAGCCCATCGGGAGCTACTAATGAAAAACTGTTTTTT
cdr3_aa: CASSPSGATNEKLFF

v_call: TRBV30
d_call: NA
clone_size: NA
j_call: TRBJ2-2
cdr3_nt: TGTGCCTGGAGCTTGGGCACAAACACCGGGGAGCTGTTTTTT
cdr3_aa: CAWSLGTNTGELFF

v_call: TRBV4-1
d_call: NA
clone_size: NA
j_call: TRBJ2-3
cdr3_nt: TGCGCCAGCGCCCTGGACTATCCTAGCACAGATACGCAGTATTTT
cdr3_aa: CASALDYPSTDTQYF

v_call: TRBV6-6
d_call: NA
clone_size: NA
j_call: TRBJ1-4
cdr3_nt: TGTGCCGCCTCCCATACAGGGAATAATGAAAAACTGTTTTTT
cdr3_aa: CAASHTGNNEKLFF

v_call: TRBV11-2
d_call: NA
clone_size: NA
j_call: TRBJ2-2
cdr3_nt: TGTGCCAGCAGCGGAGTGAGGACCGGGGAGCTGTTTTTT
cdr3_aa: CASSGVRTGELFF

v_call: TRBV20-1
d_call: NA
clone_size: NA
j_call: TRBJ1-3
cdr3_nt: TGCAGTGCTAGGACGGGGAACACCATATATTTT
cdr3_aa: CSARTGNTIYF

v_call: TRBV28
d_call: NA
clone_size: NA
j_call: TRBJ2-7
cdr3_nt: TGTGCCAGCAGTTTACGCTACGAGCAGTACTTC
cdr3_aa: CASSLRYEQYF

v_call: TRBV6-5
d_call: NA
clone_size: few
j_call: TRBJ2-7
cdr3_nt: TGTGCCAGCAGTCCCCTCGGGGCGGGGCGCGAGCAGTACTTC
cdr3_aa: CASSPLGAGREQYF

v_call: TRBV11-2
d_call: NA
clone_size: NA
j_call: TRBJ2-5
cdr3_nt: TGTGCCAGCAGCTTGGGGGGACGACTAGTAAGGGAGACCCAGTACTTC
cdr3_aa: CASSLGGRLVRETQYF

v_call: TRBV6-5
d_call: NA
clone_size: NA
j_call: TRBJ1-1
cdr3_nt: TGTGCCAGCAGCCCGGCAGGCCCTAACACTGAAGCTTTCTTT
cdr3_aa: CASSPAGPNTEAFF

v_call: TRBV7-9
d_call: NA
clone_size: NA
j_call: TRBJ2-1
cdr3_nt: TGTGCCAGCAGCCAGAGGACAGTTTATGAGCAGTTCTTC
cdr3_aa: CASSQRTVYEQFF

v_call: TRBV4-2
d_call: TRBD2
clone_size: NA
j_call: TRBJ2-2
cdr3_nt: TGTGCCAGCAGAGGAGGGACTAGTCTACGGTCCGGGGAGCTGTTTTTT
cdr3_aa: CASRGGTSLRSGELFF

v_call: TRBV11-2
d_call: NA
clone_size: once
j_call: TRBJ1-1
cdr3_nt: TGTGCCAGCACCCGTGACAGAGTGAACACTGAAGCTTTCTTT
cdr3_aa: CASTRDRVNTEAFF

v_call: TRBV5-4
d_call: NA
clone_size: NA
j_call: TRBJ2-5
cdr3_nt: TGTGCCAGCAGCTTGCGTGCGCCCAGTGGTGAGACCCAGTACTTC
cdr3_aa: CASSLRAPSGETQYF

v_call: TRBV13
d_call: TRBD1
clone_size: NA
j_call: TRBJ1-4
cdr3_nt: TGTGCCAGCAGCGTAACCGGGACAGGGATAACAACTAATGAAAAACTGTTTTTT
cdr3_aa: CASSVTGTGITTNEKLFF

v_call: TRBV19
d_call: NA
clone_size: once
j_call: TRBJ1-3
cdr3_nt: TGTGCCAGTAGTTCACAGGTAGCGGTTGGAAACACCATATATTTT
cdr3_aa: CASSSQVAVGNTIYF

v_call: TRBV18
d_call: NA
clone_size: NA
j_call: TRBJ1-4
cdr3_nt: TGTGCCAGCTCACCGAATAAGGGAGAAGGTGAAAAACTGTTTTTT
cdr3_aa: CASSPNKGEGEKLFF

v_call: TRBV30
d_call: NA
clone_size: NA
j_call: TRBJ1-2
cdr3_nt: TGTGCCTGGAGTAGGACAGTTTATGGCTACACCTTC
cdr3_aa: CAWSRTVYGYTF

v_call: TRBV2
d_call: TRBD1
clone_size: NA
j_call: TRBJ1-4
cdr3_nt: TGTGCCAGCAGTGAAATGGGACAGGGGGTAGGGGCAACTAATGAAAAACTGTTTTTT
cdr3_aa: CASSEMGQGVGATNEKLFF

v_call: TRBV7-9
d_call: TRBD1
clone_size: few
j_call: TRBJ1-4
cdr3_nt: TGTGCCAGCAGCGCGGACAGGGGGCGCGGTGAAAAACTGTTTTTT
cdr3_aa: CASSADRGRGEKLFF

v_call: TRBV2
d_call: NA
clone_size: once
j_call: TRBJ1-5
cdr3_nt: TGTGCCAGCAGCGCCGGACGGGGAGCGTCCCTTAGCAATCAGCCCCAGCATTTT
cdr3_aa: CASSAGRGASLSNQPQHF

v_call: TRBV4-3
d_call: NA
clone_size: NA
j_call: TRBJ2-1
cdr3_nt: TGCGCCAGCAGCCAAGTGCCTGGGACTTATGAGCAGTTCTTC
cdr3_aa: CASSQVPGTYEQFF

v_call: TRBV13
d_call: TRBD1
clone_size: NA
j_call: TRBJ2-5
cdr3_nt: TGTGCCAGCAGCCTGTGGACAGGGGTCGAGACCCAGTACTTC
cdr3_aa: CASSLWTGVETQYF

v_call: TRBV27
d_call: TRBD1
clone_size: NA
j_call: TRBJ1-2
cdr3_nt: TGTGCCAGCAGTCTTCGACAGGGGATGGTTGGCTACACCTTC
cdr3_aa: CASSLRQGMVGYTF

v_call: TRBV28
d_call: NA
clone_size: NA
j_call: TRBJ1-1
cdr3_nt: TGTGCCAGCTTTCCCCCCGGGGCCACCAAGGGGACTGAAGCTTTCTTT
cdr3_aa: CASFPPGATKGTEAFF

v_call: TRBV6-1
d_call: NA
clone_size: NA
j_call: TRBJ2-7
cdr3_nt: TGTGCCGGTAAGAAGGGATACGAGCAGTACTTC
cdr3_aa: CAGKKGYEQYF

v_call: TRBV6-5
d_call: NA
clone_size: NA
j_call: TRBJ2-2
cdr3_nt: TGTGCCAGCAGACGACACCAGGGGCTGATCGGGGAGCTGTTTTTT
cdr3_aa: CASRRHQGLIGELFF

v_call: TRBV7-6
d_call: NA
clone_size: NA
j_call: TRBJ2-3
cdr3_nt: TGTGCCAGCAGCTTAGAGCTGGCGGCGGATACGCAGTATTTT
cdr3_aa: CASSLELAADTQYF

v_call: TRBV11-3
d_call: NA
clone_size: NA
j_call: TRBJ2-1
cdr3_nt: TGTGCCAGCAGCTTGGGACTTAGTAATGAGCAGTTCTTC
cdr3_aa: CASSLGLSNEQFF

v_call: TRBV29-1
d_call: TRBD2
clone_size: NA
j_call: TRBJ2-2
cdr3_nt: TGCAGCGCTTCGACTAGCGGGGGCACCGGGGAGCTGTTTTTT
cdr3_aa: CSASTSGGTGELFF

v_call: TRBV4-2
d_call: TRBD2
clone_size: NA
j_call: TRBJ2-1
cdr3_nt: TGTGCCAGCAGCCAAGATCGCACTAGCGGGAGGGTTGAGCAGTTCTTC
cdr3_aa: CASSQDRTSGRVEQFF

v_call: TRBV2
d_call: TRBD2
clone_size: NA
j_call: TRBJ2-7
cdr3_nt: TGTGCCAGCAGGGTAGCGGGAGCATTGCAGTACTTC
cdr3_aa: CASRVAGALQYF

v_call: TRBV18
d_call: NA
clone_size: once
j_call: TRBJ2-7
cdr3_nt: TGTGCCAGCTCACTCGGGCTAACAAGTTACGAGCAGTACTTC
cdr3_aa: CASSLGLTSYEQYF

v_call: TRBV11-3
d_call: TRBD2
clone_size: NA
j_call: TRBJ2-5
cdr3_nt: TGTGCCAGCAGCCTCGGGACTAGCGGGAGGGAGACCCAGTACTTC
cdr3_aa: CASSLGTSGRETQYF

v_call: TRBV29-1
d_call: TRBD2
clone_size: NA
j_call: TRBJ2-3
cdr3_nt: TGCAGCGTCACAAGCGGGGCAGATACGCAGTATTTT
cdr3_aa: CSVTSGADTQYF

v_call: TRBV6-1
d_call: NA
clone_size: NA
j_call: TRBJ1-2
cdr3_nt: TGTGCCAGCAGTGAAGAGGCCGGGGGGCCAGCTAACTATGGCTACACCTTC
cdr3_aa: CASSEEAGGPANYGYTF

v_call: TRBV6-5
d_call: NA
clone_size: NA
j_call: TRBJ2-7
cdr3_nt: TGTGCCAGCAGTTACTCTCGAGGGAACGAGCAGTACTTC
cdr3_aa: CASSYSRGNEQYF

v_call: TRBV7-9
d_call: NA
clone_size: NA
j_call: TRBJ2-2
cdr3_nt: TGTGCCAGCAGCTCAGCGTCGGTCAGTGAGTTCCCCGGGGAGCTGTTTTTT
cdr3_aa: CASSSASVSEFPGELFF

v_call: TRBV11-2
d_call: NA
clone_size: NA
j_call: TRBJ2-1
cdr3_nt: TGTGCCAGCAGCTTAAATACCGTTAACAATGAGCAGTTCTTC
cdr3_aa: CASSLNTVNNEQFF

v_call: TRBV11-1
d_call: NA
clone_size: NA
j_call: TRBJ2-2
cdr3_nt: TGTGCCAGCAGCTTCGGGTTGAACACCGGGGAGCTGTTTTTT
cdr3_aa: CASSFGLNTGELFF

v_call: TRBV29-1
d_call: TRBD1
clone_size: NA
j_call: TRBJ1-2
cdr3_nt: TGCAGCGTTTCCAGGGGGCGCGATGGCTACACCTTC
cdr3_aa: CSVSRGRDGYTF

v_call: TRBV6-4
d_call: TRBD2
clone_size: NA
j_call: TRBJ2-3
cdr3_nt: TGTGCCAGCAGTGCCTCAGCGGGAGACGCTATGGATACGCAGTATTTT
cdr3_aa: CASSASAGDAMDTQYF

v_call: TRBV7-3
d_call: TRBD2
clone_size: NA
j_call: TRBJ2-7
cdr3_nt: TGTGCCAGCAGCCCGGGGACTAGCGGGACCTACGAGCAGTACTTC
cdr3_aa: CASSPGTSGTYEQYF